In its sample, the clone carrying this T cell receptor (beta chain) was seen a few times. MiXCR, run by TCRdb on the RT-PCR reads, gives a single entry per CDR3 protein. The table lists about 520,000 distinct CDR3 sequences, approximately 10% of them singletons. The sample is drawn from a study of response to subunit inactivated influenza vaccine. The CDR3 has 14 residues. V was pared by 5 bases and J by 3 bases, with 14 bases between. This chain joins TRBV12-3 or TRBV12-4 and TRBJ2-7, with D possibly being TRBD2 (6 bases). The TCR comes from a middle-aged man who received an inactivated influenza vaccine. The sample in question was PBMCs from blood, obtained roughly 45 days after vaccination. The CDR3 sequence is CASSRTGDFYEQYF. The CDR3 DNA is TGTGCCAGCAGTCGCACCGGGGACTTCTACGAGCAGTACTTC.